The sequence of this TCR beta chain was determined in a study of follicular helper T cells after annual influenza vaccination (dated by TCRdb to 2015 to 2018). Looking at the study overall: Blood was collected on days 0, 7 and 28 after each seasonal influenza vaccination. To study recall of cTfh clones, some subjects were followed through successive annual vaccinations in the 2013-2014, 2014-2015 and 2015-2016 seasons. One week after vaccination, a second recruited cohort of 11 to 12 subjects (Table S1) displayed a similar ICOS+CD38+ cTfh response. Six subjects had multi-year samples: four covered two vaccination seasons and two covered three seasons. The 2015 samples were processed right after collection, while the 2013-2014 samples were cryopreserved. Study-wide conclusions, independent of this receptor: Because only 10-20% of the analyzed cells gave productive TCRB sequences, there was no way to sample rare clonotypes. A recurrent oligoclonal ICOS+CD38+ cTfh response containing tetramer and AIM influenza-specific clonotypes was recalled by successive annual vaccinations. Day 7 ICOS+CD38+ clones were most often found later in ICOS-CD38- cTfh, suggesting that subset may serve as a memory reservoir. ICOS+CD38+ cTfh clonality correlated with the frequency of that population, and its change correlated with the change in circulating plasmablast frequency.

About this clone: Its antigen is currently not known. Per-base qualities were not stored, and no clone one base away is much larger.

The method behind the library was the immunoSEQ multiplex PCR assay. Adaptive Biotechnologies handled the TCRB amplification, library preparation, sequencing and preliminary bioinformatics at Survey level resolution. For TCRB sequencing, genomic DNA from the sorted cTfh populations was amplified by multiplex PCR. In the original analysis: Clonality was calculated in R as 1 minus normalized Shannon entropy, and the Gini index was calculated with the R package ineq. Overlap score was the summed counts of shared sequences divided by total counts of all sequences in both compared samples. Shared-clonotype significance used Fisher's exact test assuming a theoretical repertoire of 10^7 TCRB sequences. As stored in TCRdb, this immuneACCESS dataset retains in-frame rearrangements with V and J assigned. A fraction of the clones does not appear; measured against another copy, unresolved V genes explain less than half of the discrepancy, and the remainder lacks a known reason. D and trimming come from the DNA, and the V and J calls and clone size come from that table. The sample includes approximately 10,000 clones, with roughly 80% observed a single time. Together, the top ten hold just over 0.45% of the sample.

In light of the paper, this sample's time point label describes: 2015-2016 season, 7 days after influenza vaccination. TCRB sequencing was used to follow sorted CD4 subsets from the blood of adults before and after they were given the seasonal inactivated influenza vaccine (Fluvarix). To be eligible, subjects had to live in the community and must not have received influenza vaccine in the previous 6 months. Reasons for exclusion included contraindications to influenza vaccine, substance abuse, HIV/AIDS, active malignancy, immunomodulatory medication, and active illness such as respiratory infection. Between roughly 35 and 100 mL of blood was sampled per time point. Non-naive CD4+CXCR5+PD-1+ cells were defined as circulating Tfh and were sorted into ICOS+CD38+ and ICOS-CD38- fractions. PBMC were isolated using Ficoll-Paque PLUS or SepMate separation. Before DNA was extracted, the cell subsets were sorted from PBMC using a BD FACS Aria.

For CDR1 and CDR2, the germline V gene (reference sequence) lists SGHAT and FQDESV. The CDR3 holds 17 amino acids from the cysteine to the phenylalanine. Only the CDR3 portion is preserved as DNA: 51 bases, with reading frame beginning at the first base. Here V drops 1 base and J drops 5 bases, and the junction holds 10 bases not matched to any gene. The sequence is built from TRBV11-1 and TRBJ2-1; 8 junctional bases match TRBD1. This material consisted of CXCR5+ CD38- circulating T follicular helper cells from blood, taken 7 days after influenza vaccination. The cell subset or site label, as the study defines it: circulating Tfh, non-naive CD4+CXCR5+PD-1+ (ICOS+CD38+ or ICOS-CD38-). This clonotype was sampled from an adult who received the influenza vaccine. CDR3 reads: CASSLGRLGQDHNEQFF. The base sequence is TGTGCCAGCAGCTTAGGACGACTGGGACAGGACCACAATGAGCAGTTCTTC.